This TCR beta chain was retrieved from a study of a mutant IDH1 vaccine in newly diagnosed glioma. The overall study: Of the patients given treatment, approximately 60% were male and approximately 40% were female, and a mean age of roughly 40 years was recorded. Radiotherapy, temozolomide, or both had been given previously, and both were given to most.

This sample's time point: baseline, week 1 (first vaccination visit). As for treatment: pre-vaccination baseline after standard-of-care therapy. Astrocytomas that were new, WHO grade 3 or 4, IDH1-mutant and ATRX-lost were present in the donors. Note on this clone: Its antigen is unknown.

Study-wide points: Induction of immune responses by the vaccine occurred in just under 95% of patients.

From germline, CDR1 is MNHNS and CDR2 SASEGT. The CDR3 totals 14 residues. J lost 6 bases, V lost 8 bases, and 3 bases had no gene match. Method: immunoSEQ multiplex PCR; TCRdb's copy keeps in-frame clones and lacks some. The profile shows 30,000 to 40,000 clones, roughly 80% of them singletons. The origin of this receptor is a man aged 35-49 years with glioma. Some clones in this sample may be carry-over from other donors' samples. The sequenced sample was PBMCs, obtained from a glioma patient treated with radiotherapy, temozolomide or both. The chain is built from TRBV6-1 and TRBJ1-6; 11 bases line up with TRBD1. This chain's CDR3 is CASLDRGLNSPLHF. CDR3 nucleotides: TGTGCCAGCTTGGACAGGGGGCTTAATTCACCCCTCCACTTT.